These 24 T cell receptor beta chains were all obtained from the same sample, sequenced in a study of blood T cell repertoires in COVID-19. The assay was immunoSEQ multiplex PCR, and TCRdb's table has in-frame clones only and misses some. The sample lists about 76,000 clones; about nine tenths were seen once. The source material was peripheral blood. The receptors here all came from a human donor in a cohort sampled during active COVID-19.

This chain links TRBV4-3 with TRBJ2-7; perhaps TRBD2 as D (5 bases). The ends were cut back, 4 bases at V and 6 bases at J, with 10 bases in the middle. This CDR3 comprises 12 residues. Germline V gene lookup returns CDR1 LGHNA and CDR2 YSLEER. The CDR3: CASSRERSEQYF. DNA for the CDR3: TGCGCCAGCAGCCGAGAGCGGTCCGAGCAGTACTTC.

CDR3 in amino acids: CASSVWGQGEETQYF. The CDR3 coding sequence is TGTGCCAGCAGCGTCTGGGGTCAGGGCGAAGAGACCCAGTACTTC. The gene calls are TRBV9 and TRBJ2-5; maybe TRBD1 (5 bases). With 2 bases removed from V and 3 bases from J, the gap between germline ends came to 14 bases. This CDR3 contains 15 residues. CDR1 SGDLS and CDR2 YYNGEE come from the germline V gene.

The genes are TRBV27 and TRBJ2-7; 13 nucleotides match TRBD2. Germline values: CDR1 MNHEY, CDR2 SMNVEV (reference sequence). This CDR3 has 16 residues. V lost 3 bases and J lost 3; bases outside the gene matches: 5. In nucleotides, the CDR3 is TGTGCCAGCAGTTTGTCGGGACTAGCGGGGCGCTACGAGCAGTACTTC. Translating gives CASSLSGLAGRYEQYF.

The chain links TRBV7-2 to TRBJ2-5, with a tentative D call TRBD2 (5 bases). The germline V gene has CDR1 SGHTA and CDR2 FQGNSA. V lost 2 bases to trimming and J lost 2 bases, with 21 bases between them. This CDR3 has 18 residues. CDR3 sequence: CASSLFQEGRIAQETQYF. In nucleotides, the CDR3 is TGTGCCAGCAGCTTATTCCAAGAAGGGAGAATCGCGCAAGAGACCCAGTACTTC.

There are a few counts of this clone. The gene calls are TRBV12-3 or TRBV12-4 and TRBJ2-7, with a weak D call TRBD2 (5 bases). V was pared by 3 bases and J by 5 bases, with 11 bases between. The CDR3 covers 13 residues. Written as DNA, the CDR3 is TGTGCCAGCAGTTTGATGGGAGAACACGAGCAGTACTTC. Translating gives CASSLMGEHEQYF.

V is TRBV3-1 (or the pseudogene TRBV3-2) and J is TRBJ1-4; the D is unclear. Germline-derived CDR1 and CDR2 are LGHDT and YNNKEL (reference sequence). The ends were cut back, 1 base at V and 7 bases at J, with 13 bases in the middle. The CDR3 is 15 amino acids. The CDR3 bases are TGTGCCAGCAGCCAAGTAACGGGAGGGATTGAAAAACTGTTTTTT. It is translated as CASSQVTGGIEKLFF.

This clone was recorded only once. The rearrangement uses TRBV27 and TRBJ2-5; the match to TRBD2 covers 11 bases. V lost 7 bases, J lost 1 base, and 8 bases stayed unmatched. Germline CDR1 reads MNHEY; CDR2 reads SMNVEV (reference sequence). The CDR3 loop spans 16 amino acids. CDR3 amino acids: CASKLGTSGVQETQYF. The CDR3 DNA follows: TGTGCCAGCAAATTAGGGACTAGCGGCGTCCAAGAGACCCAGTACTTC.

The J gene is TRBJ2-7, the V gene TRBV28; 12 bases are a match to TRBD2. The germline CDR1 and CDR2 sequences are MDHEN and SYDVKM. This CDR3 is 17 amino acids long. The V and J ends lost 6 bases and 4 bases, in that order; junction bases with no gene match: 13. The CDR3 DNA follows: TGTGCCAGCAGCCCCATGGGGCTAGCGGGAGGGCCGTACGAGCAGTACTTC. This codes for CASSPMGLAGGPYEQYF.

The genes are TRBV18 and TRBJ2-1, with no clear D. V dropped 2 bases and J dropped 3 bases, with 8 bases sitting between them. From germline, CDR1 is KGHSH and CDR2 LQKENI. This CDR3 contains 14 residues. DNA for the CDR3: TGTGCCAGCTCACCAGGCGCAGGCTACAATGAGCAGTTCTTC. This gives the protein CASSPGAGYNEQFF.

V is TRBV6-5 and J is TRBJ2-7, with 8 nucleotides matching TRBD1. V was pared by 6 bases and J by 0 bases, with 7 bases of the junction left unmatched. Germline CDR1 is MNHEY and CDR2 is SVGAGI. CDR3 length equals 15 residues. The CDR3 sequence: CASRVGTGASYEQYF. In DNA form, the CDR3 reads TGTGCCAGCAGGGTAGGGACAGGAGCCTCCTACGAGCAGTACTTC.

The chain has TRBV6-6 and TRBJ2-3; 8 positions agree with TRBD2. The CDR3 sequence is 15 residues long. V trimming: 6 bases; J trimming: 5 bases; junction bases outside the gene matches: 10. Germline V gives CDR1 MNHNY, CDR2 SVGAGI (reference sequence). CDR3 sequence (DNA): TGTGCCAGCAGCCAGAGGCTAGCGGGCCAAGATACGCAGTATTTT. This encodes CASSQRLAGQDTQYF.

CDR3 nucleotide sequence: TGCGCCAGCAGCTTGGCCCGGGGGACCTACAATGAGCAGTTCTTC. This translates into CASSLARGTYNEQFF. This chain uses TRBV5-1 with TRBJ2-1, with D possibly TRBD2 on 6 matching bases. Trimming took 0 bases from V and 2 from J, leaving 9 bases between them. The germline V gene encodes CDR1 SGHRS and CDR2 YFSETQ. This CDR3 comprises 15 residues. The full variable domain, its missing parts supplied by reference TRBV5-1 and TRBJ2-1, is KAGVTQTPRYLIKTRGQQVTLSCSPISGHRSVSWYQQTPGQGLQFLFEYFSETQRNKGNFPGRFSGRQFSNSRSEMNVSTLELGDSALYLCASSLARGTYNEQFFGPGTRLTVL.

The chain recombines TRBV14 with TRBJ2-5; TRBD2 matches 12 bases. Germline CDR1 reads SGHDN; CDR2 reads FVKESK. Unmatched junction bases numbered 2, after V lost 1 base and J lost 5 bases. This CDR3 is built from 15 residues. This CDR3 is CASSQGLAGVETQYF. The CDR3 DNA follows: TGTGCCAGCAGCCAAGGACTAGCGGGAGTGGAGACCCAGTACTTC.

The rearrangement links TRBV28 to TRBJ2-1; tentatively, D is TRBD1 (5 bases). This CDR3 spans 16 amino acids. Germline V gene lookup returns CDR1 MDHEN and CDR2 SYDVKM. Trimming shortened V by 3 bases and J by 0 bases, and 12 bases separated the two germline ends. CDR3 residues: CASSFAGPSSYNEQFF. For the CDR3, the DNA is TGTGCCAGCAGTTTCGCAGGGCCCAGCTCCTACAATGAGCAGTTCTTC.

This chain links TRBV11-1 with TRBJ2-2, with 7 bases that match TRBD1. The trim removed 3 bases at V and 5 bases at J, leaving 9 bases unmatched. The CDR3 is made up of 16 amino acids. Germline CDR1 is SGHAT and CDR2 is FQDESV (reference sequence). The CDR3 DNA reads TGTGCCAGCAGCTTGGAAGGGGGCGCGTATACCGGGGAGCTGTTTTTT. Translating gives CASSLEGGAYTGELFF.

This CDR3 reads CASSEISGSNEQFF. The CDR3 DNA sequence: TGTGCCAGCAGCGAAATTAGCGGGAGCAATGAGCAGTTCTTC. V is TRBV11-2 and J is TRBJ2-1; TRBD2 agrees at 9 bases. The germline V gene has CDR1 SGHAT and CDR2 FQNNGV. The J segment lost 6 bases and the V segment lost 5 bases, leaving 5 bases of the junction unmatched. This CDR3 contains 14 residues.

DNA for the CDR3: TGTGCCAGCAGCCCCCGGACTAGCGGGAGGCCTCCTAGCTCCTACAATGAGCAGTTCTTC. Amino acids: CASSPRTSGRPPSSYNEQFF. The chain links TRBV7-6 to TRBJ2-1; 14 nucleotides line up with TRBD2. Germline V gene data show CDR1 as SGHVS and CDR2 as FNYEAQ. J gave up 0 bases and V 5 bases, and 12 bases lay outside the gene matches. This CDR3 region has 20 residues.

The J gene is TRBJ2-7, the V gene TRBV19; TRBD2 agrees at 9 bases. The CDR3 covers 15 residues. CDR1 is LNHDA, CDR2 SQIVND, per germline (reference sequence). V shed 6 bases and J 5 bases; nucleotides not matched to a gene: 11. The CDR3 is CASSPLGGRAHEQYF. CDR3 DNA sequence: TGTGCCAGTAGCCCGCTTGGCGGGAGGGCCCACGAGCAGTACTTC.

This clone was detected ten times or more. This CDR3 is also generated by other DNA sequences in the sample. This chain joins TRBV7-2 and TRBJ1-1; TRBD1 aligns across 10 bases. The CDR3 has 15 residues. Losses at the gene ends were 5 bases for V and 3 bases for J; bases not matched to a gene: 6. CDR1 and CDR2 (germline): SGHTA, FQGNSA. The CDR3 nucleotides are TGTGCCAGCAGCCTCTCCGGGACAGGGGACACTGAAGCTTTCTTT. Amino acid sequence: CASSLSGTGDTEAFF.

The chain couples TRBV28 to TRBJ2-3; D may be TRBD2 (7 bases). The V gene's germline CDR1 is MDHEN and CDR2 SYDVKM. This CDR3 is 15 amino acids long. The V end was cut by 2 bases, the J end by 1 base, with 10 bases between. The CDR3 spells CASSLGGGGTDTQYF. In DNA form, the CDR3 reads TGTGCCAGCAGTTTAGGGGGGGGCGGCACAGATACGCAGTATTTT.

V and J are TRBV28 and TRBJ1-1, with 9 bases matching TRBD1. CDR3 length: 13 residues. Germline CDR1 reads MDHEN; CDR2 reads SYDVKM. V was clipped by 5 bases and J by 10 bases; unmatched bases: 8. This CDR3 reads CASSQGQGRIAFF. CDR3 DNA: TGTGCCAGCAGTCAGGGACAGGGCCGGATAGCTTTCTTT.

The chain employs TRBV7-2 and TRBJ2-7, with 10 bases that match TRBD1. The germline gives CDR1 SGHTA, CDR2 FQGNSA. With 4 bases clipped from V and 6 bases from J, the junction kept 15 bases outside the gene matches. The CDR3 totals 17 residues. The DNA for the CDR3 is TGTGCCAGCAGCTCGGACAGGGGGGAACGTCGGCGGTCCGAGCAGTACTTC. This codes for CASSSDRGERRRSEQYF.

The rearrangement uses TRBV28 and TRBJ2-3; TRBD2 agrees at 8 bases. The V and J ends lost 1 base and 2 bases, in that order; junction bases with no gene match: 11. There are 18 residues in the CDR3. Germline CDR1 and CDR2: MDHEN and SYDVKM. The CDR3 protein is CASSLLGTSDMHTDTQYF. Here the CDR3 DNA reads TGTGCCAGCAGTTTATTAGGGACTAGTGACATGCACACAGATACGCAGTATTTT.

V usage is TRBV7-3 and J usage is TRBJ1-6; 10 bases line up with TRBD1. CDR1 and CDR2 (germline): SGHTA, FQGTGA. This CDR3 contains 14 residues. V shed 6 bases and J 9 bases; nucleotides not matched to a gene: 5. As DNA, the CDR3 is TGTGCCAGCAGTTCGACAGGGGGCCGTTCACCCCTCCACTTT. Residues: CASSSTGGRSPLHF.